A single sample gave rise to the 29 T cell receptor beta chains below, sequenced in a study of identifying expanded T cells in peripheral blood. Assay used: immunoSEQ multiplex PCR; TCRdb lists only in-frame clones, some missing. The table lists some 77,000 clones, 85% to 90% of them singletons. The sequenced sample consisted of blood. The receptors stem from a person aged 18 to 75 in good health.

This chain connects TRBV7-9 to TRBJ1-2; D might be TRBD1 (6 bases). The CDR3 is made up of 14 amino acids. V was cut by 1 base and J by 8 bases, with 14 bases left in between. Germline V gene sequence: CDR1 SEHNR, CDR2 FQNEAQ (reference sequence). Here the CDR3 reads CASSLGPGAGGYTF. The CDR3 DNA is TGTGCCAGCAGCTTAGGACCAGGGGCGGGAGGCTACACCTTC.

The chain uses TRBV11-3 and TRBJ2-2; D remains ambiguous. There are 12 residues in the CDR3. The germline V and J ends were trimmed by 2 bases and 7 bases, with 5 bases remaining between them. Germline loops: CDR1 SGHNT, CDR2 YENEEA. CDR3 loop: CASSLRDGELFF. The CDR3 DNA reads TGTGCCAGCAGCTTAAGGGACGGGGAGCTGTTTTTT.

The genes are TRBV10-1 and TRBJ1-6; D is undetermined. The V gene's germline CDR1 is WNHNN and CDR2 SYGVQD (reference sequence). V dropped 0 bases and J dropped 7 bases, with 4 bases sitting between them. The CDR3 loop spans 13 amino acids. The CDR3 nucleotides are TGCGCCAGCAGTGAGTCGTGGAATTCACCCCTCCACTTT. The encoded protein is CASSESWNSPLHF.

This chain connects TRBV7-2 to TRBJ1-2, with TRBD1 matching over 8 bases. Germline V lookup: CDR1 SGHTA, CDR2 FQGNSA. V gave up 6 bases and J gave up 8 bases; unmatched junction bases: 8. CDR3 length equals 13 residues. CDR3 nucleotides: TGTGCCAGCAGTCAAGACAGGGGTTGGGGCTACACCTTC. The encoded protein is CASSQDRGWGYTF.

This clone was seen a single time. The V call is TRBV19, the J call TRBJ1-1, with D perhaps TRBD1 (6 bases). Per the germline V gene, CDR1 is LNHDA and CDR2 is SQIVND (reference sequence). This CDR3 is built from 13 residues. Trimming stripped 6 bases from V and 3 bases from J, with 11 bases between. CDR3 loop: CASRLQGDTEAFF. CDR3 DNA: TGTGCCAGTAGGCTACAGGGAGACACTGAAGCTTTCTTT.

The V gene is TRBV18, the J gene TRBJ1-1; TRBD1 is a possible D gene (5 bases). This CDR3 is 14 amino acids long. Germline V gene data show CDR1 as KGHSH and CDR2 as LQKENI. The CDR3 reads CATGATAPNTEAFF. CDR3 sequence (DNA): TGTGCTACCGGGGCCACCGCCCCTAACACTGAAGCTTTCTTT.

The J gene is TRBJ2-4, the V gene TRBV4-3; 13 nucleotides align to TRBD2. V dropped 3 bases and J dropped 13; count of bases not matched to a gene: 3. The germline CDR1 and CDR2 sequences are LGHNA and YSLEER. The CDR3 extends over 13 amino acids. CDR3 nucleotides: TGCGCCAGCAGCCATCGGACTAGCGGGGGCCAGTACTTC. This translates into CASSHRTSGGQYF.

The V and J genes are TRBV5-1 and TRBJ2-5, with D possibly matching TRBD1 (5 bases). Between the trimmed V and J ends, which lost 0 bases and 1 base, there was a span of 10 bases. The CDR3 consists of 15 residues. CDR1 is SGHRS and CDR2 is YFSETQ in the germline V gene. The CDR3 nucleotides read TGCGCCAGCAGCTTGGCCCAGGGCCCCCAAGAGACCCAGTACTTC. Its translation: CASSLAQGPQETQYF.

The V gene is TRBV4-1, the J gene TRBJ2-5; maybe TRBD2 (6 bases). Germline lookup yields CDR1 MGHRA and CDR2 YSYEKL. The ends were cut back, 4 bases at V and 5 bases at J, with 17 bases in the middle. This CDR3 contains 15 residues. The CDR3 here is CASSRQVGGPETQYF. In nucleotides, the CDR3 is TGCGCCAGCAGCCGCCAGGTGGGGGGTCCGGAGACCCAGTACTTC.

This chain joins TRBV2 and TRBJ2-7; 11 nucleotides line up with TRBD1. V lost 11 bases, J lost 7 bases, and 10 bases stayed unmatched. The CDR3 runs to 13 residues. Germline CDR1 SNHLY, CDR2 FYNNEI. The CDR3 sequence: CAAMDRGRREQYF. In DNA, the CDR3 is TGTGCCGCCATGGACAGGGGGCGACGGGAGCAGTACTTC.

DNA of the CDR3: TGTGCCAGCAGCCAAGAAAGGTGGTCAGACAGGGAGCAGTACTTC. Its protein is CASSQERWSDREQYF. This chain connects TRBV14 to TRBJ2-7, with TRBD1 as a possible D gene (6 bases). The germline V and J ends were trimmed by 0 bases and 7 bases, with 16 bases remaining between them. The CDR3 has 15 residues. Germline lookup yields CDR1 SGHDN and CDR2 FVKESK.

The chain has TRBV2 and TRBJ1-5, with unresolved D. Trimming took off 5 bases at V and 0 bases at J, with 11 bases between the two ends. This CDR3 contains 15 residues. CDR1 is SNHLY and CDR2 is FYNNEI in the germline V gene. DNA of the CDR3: TGTGCCAGCAGTTCCAACGGGTATAGCAATCAGCCCCAGCATTTT. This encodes CASSSNGYSNQPQHF.

CDR3 region: CASSYDRGYGYTF. The CDR3 DNA sequence: TGTGCCAGCAGCTACGACAGGGGTTATGGCTACACCTTC. The chain combines TRBV7-9 with TRBJ1-2; TRBD1 matches 8 bases. The CDR3 extends over 13 amino acids. After removal of 4 bases from V and 5 bases from J, the junction contained 3 bases not matched to a gene. Germline V CDR1 and CDR2: SEHNR, FQNEAQ (reference sequence).

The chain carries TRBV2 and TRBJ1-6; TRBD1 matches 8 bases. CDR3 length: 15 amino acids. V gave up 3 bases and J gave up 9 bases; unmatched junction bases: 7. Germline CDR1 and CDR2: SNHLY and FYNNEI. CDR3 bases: TGTGCCAGCAGTGACGCGGCAGGGGGCCTTTCACCCCTCCACTTT. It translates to CASSDAAGGLSPLHF.

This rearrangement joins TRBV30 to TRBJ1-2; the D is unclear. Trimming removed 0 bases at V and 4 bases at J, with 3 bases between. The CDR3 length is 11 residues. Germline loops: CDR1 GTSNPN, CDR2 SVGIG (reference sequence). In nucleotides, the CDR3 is TGTGCCTGGAGTGTTCTCTATGGCTACACCTTC. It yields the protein CAWSVLYGYTF.

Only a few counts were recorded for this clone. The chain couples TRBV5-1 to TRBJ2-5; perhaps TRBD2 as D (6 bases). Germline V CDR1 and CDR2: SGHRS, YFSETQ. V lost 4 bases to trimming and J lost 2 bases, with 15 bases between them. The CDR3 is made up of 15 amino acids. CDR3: CASSITGTLQETQYF. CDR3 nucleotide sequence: TGCGCCAGCAGCATCACCGGGACTTTACAAGAGACCCAGTACTTC.

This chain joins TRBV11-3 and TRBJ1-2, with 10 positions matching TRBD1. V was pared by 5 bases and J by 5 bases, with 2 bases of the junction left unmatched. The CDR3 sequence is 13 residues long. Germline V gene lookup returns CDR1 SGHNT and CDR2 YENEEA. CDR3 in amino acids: CASSLGQGYGYTF. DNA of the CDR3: TGTGCCAGCAGCCTGGGACAGGGGTATGGCTACACCTTC.

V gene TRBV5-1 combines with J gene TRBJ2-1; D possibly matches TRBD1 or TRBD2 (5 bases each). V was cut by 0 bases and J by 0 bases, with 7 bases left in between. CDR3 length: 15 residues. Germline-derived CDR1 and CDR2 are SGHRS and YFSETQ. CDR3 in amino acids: CASSLGGVSYNEQFF. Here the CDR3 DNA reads TGCGCCAGCAGCTTGGGAGGGGTCTCCTACAATGAGCAGTTCTTC.

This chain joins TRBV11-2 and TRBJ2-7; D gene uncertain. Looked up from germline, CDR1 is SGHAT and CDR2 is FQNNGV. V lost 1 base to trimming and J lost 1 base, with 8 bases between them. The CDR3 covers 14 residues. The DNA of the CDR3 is TGTGCCAGCAGCTTAGGGGGTTTATCCTACGAGCAGTACTTC. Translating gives CASSLGGLSYEQYF.

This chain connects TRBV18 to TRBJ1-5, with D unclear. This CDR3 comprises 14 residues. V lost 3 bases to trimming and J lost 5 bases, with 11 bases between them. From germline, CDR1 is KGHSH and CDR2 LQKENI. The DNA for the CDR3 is TGTGCCAGCTCACCGATCGCTACAGATCAGCCCCAGCATTTT. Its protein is CASSPIATDQPQHF.

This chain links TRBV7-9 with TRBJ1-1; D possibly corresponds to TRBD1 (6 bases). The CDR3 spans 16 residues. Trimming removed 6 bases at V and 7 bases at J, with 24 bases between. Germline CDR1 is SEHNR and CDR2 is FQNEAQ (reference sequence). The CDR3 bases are TGTGCCAGCAGGTGGGGGGCAGGGTCCATTCCCGGTGAAGCTTTCTTT. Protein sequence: CASRWGAGSIPGEAFF.

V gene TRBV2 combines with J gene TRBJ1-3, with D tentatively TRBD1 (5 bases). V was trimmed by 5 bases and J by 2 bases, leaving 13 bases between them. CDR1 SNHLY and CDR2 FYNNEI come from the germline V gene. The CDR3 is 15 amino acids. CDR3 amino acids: CASSPTWGAGNTIYF. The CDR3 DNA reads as TGTGCCAGCAGTCCAACGTGGGGGGCTGGAAACACCATATATTTT.

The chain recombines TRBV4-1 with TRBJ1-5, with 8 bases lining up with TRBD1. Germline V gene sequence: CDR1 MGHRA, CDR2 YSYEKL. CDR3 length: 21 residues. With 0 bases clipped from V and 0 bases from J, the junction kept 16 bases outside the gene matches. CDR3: CASSQEGAPPGQVDSNQPQHF. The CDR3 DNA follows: TGCGCCAGCAGCCAAGAGGGAGCCCCCCCGGGACAGGTAGATAGCAATCAGCCCCAGCATTTT.

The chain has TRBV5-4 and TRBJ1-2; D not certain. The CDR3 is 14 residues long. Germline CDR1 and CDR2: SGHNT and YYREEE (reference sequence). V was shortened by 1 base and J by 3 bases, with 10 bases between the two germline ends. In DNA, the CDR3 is TGTGCCAGCAGCTTGCAGGCTGGGGACTATGGCTACACCTTC. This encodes CASSLQAGDYGYTF.

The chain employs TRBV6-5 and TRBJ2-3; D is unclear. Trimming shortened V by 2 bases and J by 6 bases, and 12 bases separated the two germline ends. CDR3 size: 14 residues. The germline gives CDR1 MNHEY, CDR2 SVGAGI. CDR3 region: CASSYRLGADTQYF. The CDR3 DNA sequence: TGTGCCAGCAGTTACCGACTGGGCGCCGATACGCAGTATTTT.

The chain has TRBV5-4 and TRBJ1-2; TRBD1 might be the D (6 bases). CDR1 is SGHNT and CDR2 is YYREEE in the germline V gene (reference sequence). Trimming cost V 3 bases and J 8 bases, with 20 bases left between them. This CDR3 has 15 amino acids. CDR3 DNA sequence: TGTGCCAGCAGCTCGGACAGTTATTCGTCGGGAGGCTACACCTTC. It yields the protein CASSSDSYSSGGYTF.

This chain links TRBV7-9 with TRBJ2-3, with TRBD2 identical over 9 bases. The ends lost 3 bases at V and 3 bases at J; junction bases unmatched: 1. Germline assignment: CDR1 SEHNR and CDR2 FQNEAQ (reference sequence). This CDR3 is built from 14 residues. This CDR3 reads CASSFSGGTDTQYF. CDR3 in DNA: TGTGCCAGCAGCTTTAGCGGGGGAACAGATACGCAGTATTTT.

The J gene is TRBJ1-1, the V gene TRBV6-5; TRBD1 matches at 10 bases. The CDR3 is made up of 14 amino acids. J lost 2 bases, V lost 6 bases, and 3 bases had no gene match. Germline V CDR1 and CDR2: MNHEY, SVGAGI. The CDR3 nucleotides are TGTGCCAGCAGCCGACAGGGGGCTAACACTGAAGCTTTCTTT. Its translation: CASSRQGANTEAFF.

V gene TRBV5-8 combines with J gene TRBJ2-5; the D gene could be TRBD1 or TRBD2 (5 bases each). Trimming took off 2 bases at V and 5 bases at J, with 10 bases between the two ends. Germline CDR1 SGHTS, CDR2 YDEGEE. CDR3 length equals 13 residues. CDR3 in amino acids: CASSFVGEETQYF. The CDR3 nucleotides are TGTGCCAGCAGCTTTGTAGGGGAGGAGACCCAGTACTTC.